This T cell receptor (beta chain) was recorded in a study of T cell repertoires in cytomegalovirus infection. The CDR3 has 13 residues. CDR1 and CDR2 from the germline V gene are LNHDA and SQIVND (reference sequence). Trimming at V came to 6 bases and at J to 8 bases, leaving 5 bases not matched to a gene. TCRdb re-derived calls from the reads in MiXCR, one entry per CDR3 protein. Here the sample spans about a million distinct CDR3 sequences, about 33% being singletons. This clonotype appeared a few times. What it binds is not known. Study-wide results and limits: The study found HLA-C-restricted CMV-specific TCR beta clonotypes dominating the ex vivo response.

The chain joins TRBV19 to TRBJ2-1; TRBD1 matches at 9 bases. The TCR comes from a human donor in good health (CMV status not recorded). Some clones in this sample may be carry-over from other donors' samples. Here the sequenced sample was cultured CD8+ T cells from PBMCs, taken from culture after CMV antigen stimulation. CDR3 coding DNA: TGTGCCAGTAGATGGGGACAGGGAGATGAGCAGTTCTTC. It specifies CASRWGQGDEQFF.